The next 26 T cell receptor beta chains were all read from a single sample in a study of blood T cell repertoires in COVID-19. Method: immunoSEQ multiplex PCR; TCRdb's copy keeps in-frame clones and lacks some. The table lists 450,000 to 500,000 clones, approximately 86% of them singletons. Material for sequencing was PBMCs or T cells enriched from blood (not recorded which). Receptors were obtained from a woman aged 55-69 years who had recovered from COVID-19.

This chain connects TRBV6-1 to TRBJ1-4; D unresolved. Germline assignment: CDR1 MNHNS and CDR2 SASEGT. There are 18 residues in the CDR3. The V and J ends lost 1 base and 0 bases respectively, with 15 bases between them. The chain's CDR3 is CASSEGQLSLATNEKLFF. The CDR3 DNA reads TGTGCCAGCAGTGAAGGTCAACTTTCGCTTGCAACTAATGAAAAACTGTTTTTT.

The count of this clone is one. For the CDR3, the DNA is TGCGCCAGCAGCTATACAGGGGCCGAAAGTGGCTACACCTTC. It specifies CASSYTGAESGYTF. The rearrangement joins TRBV5-1 to TRBJ1-2; the match to TRBD1 covers 7 bases. CDR3 size: 14 residues. Germline V gene data show CDR1 as SGHRS and CDR2 as YFSETQ. J lost 7 bases, V lost 3 bases, and 9 bases had no gene match. Full variable domain (missing parts from reference TRBV5-1 and TRBJ1-2): KAGVTQTPRYLIKTRGQQVTLSCSPISGHRSVSWYQQTPGQGLQFLFEYFSETQRNKGNFPGRFSGRQFSNSRSEMNVSTLELGDSALYLCASSYTGAESGYTFGSGTRLTVV.

The chain combines TRBV19 with TRBJ1-2; 7 nucleotides line up with TRBD1. Germline assignment: CDR1 LNHDA and CDR2 SQIVND (reference sequence). With V trimmed by 7 bases and J by 4 bases, 3 bases remained unmatched. The CDR3 totals 12 residues. The CDR3 DNA follows: TGTGCCAGTAAGGGGGCGTCCTATGGCTACACCTTC. This codes for CASKGASYGYTF. Drawing the rest from reference TRBV19 and TRBJ1-2, the complete variable domain is DGGITQSPKYLFRKEGQNVTLSCEQNLNHDAMYWYRQDPGQGLRLIYYSQIVNDFQKGDIAEGYSVSREKKESFPLTVTSAQKNPTAFYLCASKGASYGYTFGSGTRLTVV.

This sequence joins TRBV2 and TRBJ2-7; tentative D call: TRBD2 (5 bases). Between the trimmed V and J ends, which lost 1 base and 0 bases, there was a span of 10 bases. Germline V CDR1 and CDR2: SNHLY, FYNNEI. CDR3 length: 15 amino acids. The CDR3 spells CASSEGGFSSYEQYV. CDR3 bases: TGTGCCAGCAGTGAAGGAGGGTTCAGCTCCTACGAGCAGTACGTC.

About this clone itself: The same CDR3 can be traced to other DNA sequences in this sample. The chain links TRBV27 to TRBJ1-5, with TRBD1 as a possible D gene (5 bases). V was clipped by 6 bases and J by 1 base, with 13 bases between them. Germline CDR1 MNHEY, CDR2 SMNVEV (reference sequence). This CDR3 spans 15 amino acids. CDR3 coding DNA: TGTGCCAGCAGGGGATGGGGGGGGAGCAATCAGCCCCAGCATTTT. Translation: CASRGWGGSNQPQHF.

V usage is TRBV7-2 and J usage is TRBJ1-6, with TRBD1 matching over 7 bases. V lost 2 bases, J lost 7 bases, and 8 bases stayed unmatched. Germline lookup yields CDR1 SGHTA and CDR2 FQGNSA. There are 16 residues in the CDR3. Here the CDR3 reads CASSLRPRGLNSPLHF. CDR3 in DNA: TGTGCCAGCAGCTTAAGGCCCAGGGGGTTAAATTCACCCCTCCACTTT.

J is TRBJ1-4 and V is TRBV30, with 7 bases that match TRBD1. Germline CDR1 is GTSNPN and CDR2 is SVGIG (reference sequence). Trimming took 4 bases from V and 6 from J; bases not matched to a gene: 5. The CDR3 consists of 13 residues. The CDR3 region is CAWTGTADEKLFF. The CDR3 bases are TGTGCCTGGACCGGGACAGCAGATGAAAAACTGTTTTTT. The whole variable domain, remainder taken from reference TRBV30 and TRBJ1-4, is SQTIHQWPATLVQPVGSPLSLECTVEGTSNPNLYWYRQAAGRGLQLLFYSVGIGQISSEVPQNLSASRPQDRQFILSSKKLLLSDSGFYLCAWTGTADEKLFFGSGTQLSVL.

The rearrangement uses TRBV2 and TRBJ1-3, with no clear D. Trimming took 5 bases from V and 0 from J, leaving 11 bases between them. The CDR3 extends over 15 amino acids. Germline V gene sequence: CDR1 SNHLY, CDR2 FYNNEI. The CDR3 loop reads CASSPGGFSGNTIYF. Here the CDR3 DNA reads TGTGCCAGCAGTCCCGGAGGCTTCTCTGGAAACACCATATATTTT. Together with reference TRBV2 and TRBJ1-3, the CDR3 gives the full variable domain: EPEVTQTPSHQVTQMGQEVILRCVPISNHLYFYWYRQILGQKVEFLVSFYNNEISEKSEIFDDQFSVERPDGSNFTLKIRSTKLEDSAMYFCASSPGGFSGNTIYFGEGSWLTVV.

This clone was picked up one time. The rearrangement uses TRBV11-2 and TRBJ1-1; 7 positions agree with TRBD1. The CDR3 sequence is 14 residues long. The ends lost 10 bases at V and 3 bases at J; junction bases unmatched: 11. In germline, CDR1 is SGHAT, CDR2 FQNNGV. CDR3 coding DNA: TGTGCCACCAAAGCCGGGACAGATCACACTGAAGCTTTCTTT. Translating it yields CATKAGTDHTEAFF.

This chain connects TRBV4-1 to TRBJ1-2; no clear D. Germline V CDR1 and CDR2: MGHRA, YSYEKL. This CDR3 comprises 15 residues. V lost 0 bases to trimming and J lost 8 bases, with 16 bases between them. The CDR3 DNA follows: TGCGCCAGCAGCCAAGATCCAGCGGTAACGGGAGGCTACACCTTC. Its translation is CASSQDPAVTGGYTF.

J is TRBJ2-3 and V is TRBV15; 9 nucleotides match TRBD1. Germline CDR1 reads LNHNV; CDR2 reads YYDKDF (reference sequence). The CDR3 length is 16 residues. The ends lost 6 bases at V and 2 bases at J; junction bases unmatched: 9. CDR3 sequence: CATRPGQGLNTDTQYF. In nucleotides, the CDR3 is TGTGCCACCAGACCTGGACAGGGGTTGAACACAGATACGCAGTATTTT.

V is TRBV4-2 and J is TRBJ1-1; TRBD1 matches at 7 bases. The CDR3 sequence is 17 residues long. Germline trimming cut 0 bases from V and 4 bases from J; bases unmatched to any gene: 11. Per the germline V gene, CDR1 is LGHNA and CDR2 is YNFKEQ. CDR3 amino acids: CASSQDLEGAMGTEAFF. CDR3 nucleotides: TGTGCCAGCAGCCAAGATTTAGAGGGGGCAATGGGCACTGAAGCTTTCTTT.

The chain is built from TRBV18 and TRBJ2-4; TRBD1 matches at 9 bases. After removal of 3 bases from V and 3 bases from J, the junction contained 6 bases not matched to a gene. From germline, CDR1 is KGHSH and CDR2 LQKENI. This CDR3 has 16 amino acids. CDR3 sequence: CASSPPGQGDKNIQYF. In nucleotides, the CDR3 is TGTGCCAGCTCACCTCCGGGACAGGGAGACAAAAACATTCAGTACTTC.

The chain links TRBV18 to TRBJ1-1; TRBD1 might be the D (5 bases). Trimming shortened V by 5 bases and J by 6 bases, and 13 bases separated the two germline ends. The CDR3 consists of 13 residues. Germline values: CDR1 KGHSH, CDR2 LQKENI. The CDR3 sequence is CASSSREYSEAFF. The DNA for the CDR3 is TGTGCCAGCTCATCCAGGGAATACTCTGAAGCTTTCTTT.

For this clone: Compared with germline, one end of the junction differs, possibly owing to a read error. The J gene is TRBJ2-2, the V gene TRBV7-7; D is possibly TRBD1 (6 bases). Germline assignment: CDR1 SSHAT and CDR2 FNYEAQ (reference sequence). The CDR3 is 16 amino acids. In nucleotides, the CDR3 is TGTGCTAGCAGCGAATCTCCGGGACACTACACCGGGGAGCTGTTTTTT. The encoded protein is CASSESPGHYTGELFF.

This chain uses TRBV2 with TRBJ2-1; TRBD1 is a possible D gene (6 bases). In germline, CDR1 is SNHLY, CDR2 FYNNEI. With 5 bases removed from V and 6 bases from J, the gap between germline ends came to 14 bases. The CDR3 runs 14 residues. CDR3 in DNA: TGTGCCAGCAGTTCACAGGGCGGTCGCAATGAGCAGTTCTTC. Protein product: CASSSQGGRNEQFF.

The chain carries TRBV27 and TRBJ2-1; a possible D gene is TRBD1 (5 bases). The CDR3 is 15 residues long. Germline CDR1 MNHEY, CDR2 SMNVEV (reference sequence). Trimming took 9 bases from V and 8 from J, leaving 23 bases between them. CDR3 sequence: CASHQRVVGADEQFF. The CDR3 bases are TGTGCCAGTCATCAACGCGTAGTAGGGGCGGATGAGCAGTTCTTC.

This CDR3 is CASSLTGPYNEQFF. The CDR3 nucleotides read TGTGCCAGCAGTTTAACAGGGCCCTACAATGAGCAGTTCTTC. The chain is built from TRBV27 and TRBJ2-1, with D perhaps TRBD1 (6 bases). The CDR3 is 14 amino acids. CDR1 and CDR2 from the germline V gene are MNHEY and SMNVEV (reference sequence). V lost 2 bases to trimming and J lost 2 bases, with 7 bases between them.

This chain uses TRBV4-1 with TRBJ2-3; D ambiguous. This CDR3 contains 15 residues. Looked up from germline, CDR1 is MGHRA and CDR2 is YSYEKL. V was pared by 0 bases and J by 1 base, with 8 bases between. The CDR3 bases are TGCGCCAGCAGCCAAGAGGGCCCAGGCACAGATACGCAGTATTTT. This encodes CASSQEGPGTDTQYF.

This clone has more than one count but fewer than ten. The chain employs TRBV7-9 and TRBJ1-1, with D maybe TRBD1 (6 bases). Per the germline V gene, CDR1 is SEHNR and CDR2 is FQNEAQ (reference sequence). There are 12 residues in the CDR3. The V gene lost 5 bases and the J gene lost 12 bases, with 16 bases spanning the gap. CDR3 nucleotides: TGTGCCAGCAGCCCTCAGGACAGTCCGACTTTCTTT. It is translated as CASSPQDSPTFF.

This clone turned up a few times. The chain links TRBV19 to TRBJ1-5; 9 bases are shared with TRBD1. This CDR3 has 18 residues. V was clipped by 2 bases and J by 3 bases; unmatched bases: 11. CDR1 LNHDA and CDR2 SQIVND come from the germline V gene (reference sequence). The CDR3: CASSIRDRDRVYNQPQHF. CDR3 in DNA: TGTGCCAGTAGTATAAGAGACCGGGACAGGGTGTACAATCAGCCCCAGCATTTT.

The rearrangement joins TRBV11-2 to TRBJ1-4; a weak D match, TRBD1 (6 bases). The CDR3 has 15 residues. The germline CDR1 and CDR2 sequences are SGHAT and FQNNGV. V was clipped by 4 bases and J by 2 bases, with 11 bases between them. The CDR3 region has the DNA TGTGCCAGCAGCTCCGGACAGATGACTAATGAAAAACTGTTTTTT. This sequence encodes CASSSGQMTNEKLFF.

This clone is a singleton in its sample. The chain joins TRBV10-3 to TRBJ1-1; maybe TRBD1 (6 bases). Trimming shortened V by 6 bases and J by 5 bases, and 10 bases separated the two germline ends. CDR1 ENHRY and CDR2 SYGVKD come from the germline V gene. The CDR3 totals 12 residues. Here the CDR3 DNA reads TGTGCCATCAGGAACAGGGCTACTGAAGCTTTCTTT. It yields the protein CAIRNRATEAFF.

The chain links TRBV5-1 to TRBJ2-3; possible D gene TRBD2, 6 bases. The CDR3 loop spans 14 amino acids. V dropped 9 bases and J dropped 1 base, with 15 bases sitting between them. CDR1 SGHRS and CDR2 YFSETQ come from the germline V gene. The CDR3: CATSGGRGTDTQYF. The CDR3 nucleotides read TGCGCCACCTCCGGGGGACGGGGCACAGATACGCAGTATTTT.

The J gene is TRBJ1-6, the V gene TRBV27; perhaps TRBD1 as D (5 bases). Germline V CDR1 and CDR2: MNHEY, SMNVEV (reference sequence). Trimming pared 5 bases from V and 7 bases from J, leaving 21 bases between. The CDR3 covers 17 residues. The CDR3 reads CASSPMGGGTRNSPLHF. The CDR3 DNA reads as TGTGCCAGCAGTCCCATGGGGGGGGGAACTAGAAATTCACCCCTCCACTTT.

This rearrangement joins TRBV3-1 (or the pseudogene TRBV3-2) to TRBJ1-6; 7 bases are shared with TRBD1. The CDR3 is 17 residues long. Germline V gene lookup returns CDR1 LGHDT and CDR2 YNNKEL (reference sequence). J gave up 1 base and V 4 bases, and 7 bases lay outside the gene matches. The CDR3 is CASSPTGDRSYNSPLHF. The CDR3 DNA reads TGTGCCAGCAGCCCTACAGGGGATAGGTCCTATAATTCACCCCTCCACTTT.